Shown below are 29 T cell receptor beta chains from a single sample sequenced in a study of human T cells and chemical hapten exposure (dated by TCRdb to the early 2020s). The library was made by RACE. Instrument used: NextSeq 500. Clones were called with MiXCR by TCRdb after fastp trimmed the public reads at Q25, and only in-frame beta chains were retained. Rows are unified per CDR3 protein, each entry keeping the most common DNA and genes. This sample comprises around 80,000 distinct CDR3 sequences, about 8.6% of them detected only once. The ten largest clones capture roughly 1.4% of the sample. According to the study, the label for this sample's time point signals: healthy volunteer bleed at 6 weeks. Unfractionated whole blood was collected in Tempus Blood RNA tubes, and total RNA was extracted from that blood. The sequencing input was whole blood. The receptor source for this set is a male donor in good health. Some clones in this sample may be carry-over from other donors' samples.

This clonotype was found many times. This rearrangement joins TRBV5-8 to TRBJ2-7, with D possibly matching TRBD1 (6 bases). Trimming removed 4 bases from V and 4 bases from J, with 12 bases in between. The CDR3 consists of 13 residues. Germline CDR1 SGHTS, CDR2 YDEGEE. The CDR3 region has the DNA TGTGCCAGCAGCCGCACAGGGTTATACGAGCAGTACTTC. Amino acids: CASSRTGLYEQYF.

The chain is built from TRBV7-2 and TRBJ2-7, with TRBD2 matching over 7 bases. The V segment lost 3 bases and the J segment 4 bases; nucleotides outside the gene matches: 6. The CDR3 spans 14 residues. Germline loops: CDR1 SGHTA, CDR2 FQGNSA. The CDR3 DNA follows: TGTGCCAGCAGCTTGGGGAGGGGCCAGTACGAGCAGTACTTC. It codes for CASSLGRGQYEQYF.

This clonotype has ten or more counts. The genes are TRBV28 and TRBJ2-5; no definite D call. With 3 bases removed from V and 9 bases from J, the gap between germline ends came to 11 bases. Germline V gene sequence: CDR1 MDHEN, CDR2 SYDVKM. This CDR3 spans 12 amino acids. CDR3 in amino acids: CASSLERRAQYF. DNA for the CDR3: TGTGCCAGCAGTTTGGAGCGTCGGGCCCAGTACTTC.

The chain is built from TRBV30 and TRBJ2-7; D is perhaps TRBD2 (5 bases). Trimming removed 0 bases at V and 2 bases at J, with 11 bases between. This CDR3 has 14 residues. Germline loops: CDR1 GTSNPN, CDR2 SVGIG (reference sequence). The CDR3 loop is CAWSVRLAAYEQYF. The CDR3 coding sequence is TGTGCCTGGAGTGTGCGGCTAGCTGCCTACGAGCAGTACTTC.

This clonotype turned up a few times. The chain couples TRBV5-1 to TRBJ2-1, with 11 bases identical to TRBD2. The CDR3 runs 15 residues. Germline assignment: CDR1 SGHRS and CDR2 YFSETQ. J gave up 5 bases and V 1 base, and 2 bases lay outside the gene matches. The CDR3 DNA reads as TGCGCCAGCAGCTTGCTAGCGGGAGGTAACAATGAGCAGTTCTTC. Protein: CASSLLAGGNNEQFF.

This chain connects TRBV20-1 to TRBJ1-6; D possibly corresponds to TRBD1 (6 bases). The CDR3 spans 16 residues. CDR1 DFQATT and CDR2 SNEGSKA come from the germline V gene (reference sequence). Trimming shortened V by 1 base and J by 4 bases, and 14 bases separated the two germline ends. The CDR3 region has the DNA TGCAGTGCTAGAGGAGGGGGGATAGGATATAATTCACCCCTCCACTTT. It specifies CSARGGGIGYNSPLHF.

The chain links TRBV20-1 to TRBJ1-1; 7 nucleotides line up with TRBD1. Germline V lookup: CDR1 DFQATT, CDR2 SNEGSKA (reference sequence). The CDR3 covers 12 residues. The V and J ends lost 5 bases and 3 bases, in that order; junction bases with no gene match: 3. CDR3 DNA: TGCAGTGCTCCTGACAGGGACACTGAAGCTTTCTTT. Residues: CSAPDRDTEAFF.

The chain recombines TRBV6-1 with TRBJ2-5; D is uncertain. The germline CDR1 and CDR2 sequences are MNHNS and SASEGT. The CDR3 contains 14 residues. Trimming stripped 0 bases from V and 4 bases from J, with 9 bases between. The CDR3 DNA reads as TGTGCCAGCAGTGAAGCGCGAACACCAGAGACCCAGTACTTC. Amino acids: CASSEARTPETQYF.

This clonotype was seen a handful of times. Here the CDR3 reads CASSQILAGTSDTQYF. CDR3 coding DNA: TGTGCCAGCAGCCAAATACTAGCGGGGACCTCAGATACGCAGTATTTT. This chain links TRBV7-9 with TRBJ2-3, with TRBD2 matching 10 bases. Germline loops: CDR1 SEHNR, CDR2 FQNEAQ (reference sequence). CDR3 length: 16 residues. Trimming cost V 5 bases and J 4 bases; bases outside gene matches: 9.

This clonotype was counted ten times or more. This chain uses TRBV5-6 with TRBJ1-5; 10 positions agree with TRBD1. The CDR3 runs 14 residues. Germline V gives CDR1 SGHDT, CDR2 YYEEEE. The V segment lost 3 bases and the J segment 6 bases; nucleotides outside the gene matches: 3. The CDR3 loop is CASSSTGGSQPQHF. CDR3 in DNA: TGTGCCAGCAGCTCGACAGGGGGCAGTCAGCCCCAGCATTTT.

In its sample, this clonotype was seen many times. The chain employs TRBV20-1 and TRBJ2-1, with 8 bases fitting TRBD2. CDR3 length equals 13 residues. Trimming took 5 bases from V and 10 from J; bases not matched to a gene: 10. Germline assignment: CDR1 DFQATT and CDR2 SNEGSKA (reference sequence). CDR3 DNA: TGCAGTGCTCTCCGAGCGGGAGTGGGAGAGCAGTTCTTC. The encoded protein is CSALRAGVGEQFF.

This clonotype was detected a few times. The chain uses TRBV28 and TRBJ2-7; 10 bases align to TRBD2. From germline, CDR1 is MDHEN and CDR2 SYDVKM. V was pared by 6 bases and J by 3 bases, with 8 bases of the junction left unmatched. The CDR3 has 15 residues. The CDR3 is CASSSLGTSVYEQYF. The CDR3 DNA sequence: TGTGCCAGCAGCTCCCTAGGGACTAGCGTCTACGAGCAGTACTTC.

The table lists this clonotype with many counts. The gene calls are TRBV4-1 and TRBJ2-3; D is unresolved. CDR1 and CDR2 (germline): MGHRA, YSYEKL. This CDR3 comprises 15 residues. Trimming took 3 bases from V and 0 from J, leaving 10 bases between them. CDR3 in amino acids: CASSQAPPSTDTQYF. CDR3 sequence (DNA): TGCGCCAGCAGCCAGGCCCCACCTAGCACAGATACGCAGTATTTT.

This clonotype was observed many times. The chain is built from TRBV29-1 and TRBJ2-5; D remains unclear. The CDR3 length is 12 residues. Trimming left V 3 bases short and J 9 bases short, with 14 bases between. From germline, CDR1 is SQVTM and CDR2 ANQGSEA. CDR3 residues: CSVEDETRSQYF. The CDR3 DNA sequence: TGCAGCGTTGAGGATGAGACGCGGTCCCAGTACTTC.

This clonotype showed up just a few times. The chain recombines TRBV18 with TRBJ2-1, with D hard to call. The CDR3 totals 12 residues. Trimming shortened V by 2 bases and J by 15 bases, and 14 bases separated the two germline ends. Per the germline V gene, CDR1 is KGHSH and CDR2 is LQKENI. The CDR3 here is CASSPSGDSGFF. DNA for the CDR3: TGTGCCAGCTCACCATCGGGTGATAGTGGGTTCTTC.

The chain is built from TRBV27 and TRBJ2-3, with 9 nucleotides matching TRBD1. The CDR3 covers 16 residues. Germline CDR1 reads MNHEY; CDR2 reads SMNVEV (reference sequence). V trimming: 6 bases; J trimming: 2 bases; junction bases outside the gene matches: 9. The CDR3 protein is CASRSLDRGHTDTQYF. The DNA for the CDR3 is TGTGCCAGCAGATCCCTGGACAGGGGTCACACAGATACGCAGTATTTT.

CDR3 loop: CASSLRHNEQFF. In DNA form, the CDR3 reads TGTGCCAGCAGCTTACGTCACAATGAGCAGTTCTTC. J is TRBJ2-1 and V is TRBV7-6; D gene ambiguous. This CDR3 contains 12 residues. V was pared by 2 bases and J by 5 bases, with 4 bases between. CDR1 SGHVS and CDR2 FNYEAQ come from the germline V gene.

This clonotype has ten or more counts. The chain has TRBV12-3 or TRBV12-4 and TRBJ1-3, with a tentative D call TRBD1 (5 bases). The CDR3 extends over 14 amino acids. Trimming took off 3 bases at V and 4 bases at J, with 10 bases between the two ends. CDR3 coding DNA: TGTGCCAGCAGTTTGGCGGGGGGAGGAAACACCATATATTTT. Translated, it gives CASSLAGGGNTIYF.

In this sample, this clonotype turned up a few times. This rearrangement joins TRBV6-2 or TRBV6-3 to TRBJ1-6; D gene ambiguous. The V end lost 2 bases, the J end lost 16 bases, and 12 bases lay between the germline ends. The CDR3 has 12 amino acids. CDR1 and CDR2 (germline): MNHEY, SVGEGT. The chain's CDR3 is CASSYADTSLHF. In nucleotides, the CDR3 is TGTGCCAGCAGTTACGCCGACACCTCGCTCCACTTT.

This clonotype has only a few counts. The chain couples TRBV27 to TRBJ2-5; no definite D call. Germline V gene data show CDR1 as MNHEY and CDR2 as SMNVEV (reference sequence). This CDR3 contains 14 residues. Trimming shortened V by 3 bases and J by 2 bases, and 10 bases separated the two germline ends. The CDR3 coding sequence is TGTGCCAGCAGTTTCCTAGGTCCTCAAGAGACCCAGTACTTC. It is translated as CASSFLGPQETQYF.

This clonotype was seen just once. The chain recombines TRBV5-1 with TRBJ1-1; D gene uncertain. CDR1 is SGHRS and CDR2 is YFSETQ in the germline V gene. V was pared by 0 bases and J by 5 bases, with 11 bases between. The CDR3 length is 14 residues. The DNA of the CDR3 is TGCGCCAGCAGCTTGGCCAGTCTCGGAACTGAAGCTTTCTTT. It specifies CASSLASLGTEAFF.

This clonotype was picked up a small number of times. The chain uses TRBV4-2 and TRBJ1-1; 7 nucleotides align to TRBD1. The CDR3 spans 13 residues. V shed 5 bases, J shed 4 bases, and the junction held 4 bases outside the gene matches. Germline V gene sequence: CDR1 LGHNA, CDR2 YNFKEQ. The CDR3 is CASSGQGVTEAFF. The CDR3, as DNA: TGTGCCAGCAGCGGGCAGGGGGTCACTGAAGCTTTCTTT.

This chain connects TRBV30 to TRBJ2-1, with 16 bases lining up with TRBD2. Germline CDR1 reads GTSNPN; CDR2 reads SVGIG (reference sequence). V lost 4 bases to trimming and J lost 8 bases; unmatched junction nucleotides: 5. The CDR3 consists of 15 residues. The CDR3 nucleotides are TGTGCCTGGAATCAGGGACTAGCGGGAGGGGATGAGCAGTTCTTC. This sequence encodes CAWNQGLAGGDEQFF. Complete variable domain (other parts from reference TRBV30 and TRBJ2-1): SQTIHQWPATLVQPVGSPLSLECTVEGTSNPNLYWYRQAAGRGLQLLFYSVGIGQISSEVPQNLSASRPQDRQFILSSKKLLLSDSGFYLCAWNQGLAGGDEQFFGPGTRLTVL.

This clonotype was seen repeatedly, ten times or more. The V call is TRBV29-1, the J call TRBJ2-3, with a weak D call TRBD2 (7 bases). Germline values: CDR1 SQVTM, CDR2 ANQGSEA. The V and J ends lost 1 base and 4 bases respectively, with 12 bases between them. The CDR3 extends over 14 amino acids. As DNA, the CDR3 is TGCAGCGTTGAAGGGAGAGGGGGGGCAGATACGCAGTATTTT. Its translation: CSVEGRGGADTQYF.

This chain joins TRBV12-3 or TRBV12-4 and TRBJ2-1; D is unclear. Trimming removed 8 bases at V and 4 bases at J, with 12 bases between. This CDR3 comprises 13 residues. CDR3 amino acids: CASRATEYNEQFF. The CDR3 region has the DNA TGTGCCAGCCGCGCAACGGAATACAATGAGCAGTTCTTC.

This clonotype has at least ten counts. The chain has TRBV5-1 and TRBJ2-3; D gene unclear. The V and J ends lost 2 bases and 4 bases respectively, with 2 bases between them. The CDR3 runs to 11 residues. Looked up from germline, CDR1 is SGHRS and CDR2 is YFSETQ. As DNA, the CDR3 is TGCGCCAGCAGCTTCGCAGATACGCAGTATTTT. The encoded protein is CASSFADTQYF.

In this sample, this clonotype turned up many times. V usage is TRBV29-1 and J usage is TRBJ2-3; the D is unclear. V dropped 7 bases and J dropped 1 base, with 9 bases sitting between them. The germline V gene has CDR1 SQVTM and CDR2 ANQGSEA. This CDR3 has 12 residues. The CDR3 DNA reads TGCAGCGCCCCTAGGGGCACAGATACGCAGTATTTT. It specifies CSAPRGTDTQYF.

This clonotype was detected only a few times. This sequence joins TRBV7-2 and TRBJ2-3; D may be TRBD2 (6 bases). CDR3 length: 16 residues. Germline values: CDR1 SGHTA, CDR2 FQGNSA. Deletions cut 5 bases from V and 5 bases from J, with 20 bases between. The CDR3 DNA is TGTGCCAGCAGCCCCATAGGAGGGTCTGGTGGAGATACGCAGTATTTT. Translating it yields CASSPIGGSGGDTQYF.

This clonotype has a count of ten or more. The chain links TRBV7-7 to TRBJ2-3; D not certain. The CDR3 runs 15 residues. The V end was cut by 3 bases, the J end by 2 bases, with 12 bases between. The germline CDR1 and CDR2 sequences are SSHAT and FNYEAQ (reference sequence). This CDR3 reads CASSFDIPNTDTQYF. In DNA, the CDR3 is TGTGCCAGCAGCTTCGACATCCCAAACACAGATACGCAGTATTTT.